Sequencing of this TCR beta chain was carried out in a study of blood T cell repertoires in COVID-19. Study at large: Sources were T cells, B-cell-depleted T cells, or PBMCs; the material itself was cDNA or gDNA.

About this clone: One end of the junction varies from germline; a read error may be responsible.

The CDR3 contains 15 residues. CDR1 SSHAT and CDR2 FNYEAQ come from the germline V gene (reference sequence). Cohorts were assigned according to the clinical history that participants reported. The recovered donors of Cohort 3 showed two negative PCRs, clearance, or symptom resolution. Per the original data handling: Quantification of nucleated cells was approximated via reference gene primer amplification. Assay used: immunoSEQ multiplex PCR; TCRdb lists only in-frame clones, some missing. Clone size and the V and J calls come from that table; the DNA yielded D and trimming. The table includes 300,000 or so clones, over 75% detected once.

The receptor comes from a woman aged 25-40 years who had recovered from COVID-19. The specimen sequenced was PBMCs or T cells enriched from blood (not recorded which). The V and J genes are TRBV7-7 and TRBJ2-3; 8 bases are shared with TRBD2. The CDR3 is CASSSGLGTGDTQYF. For the CDR3, the DNA is TGTGCTAGCAGCTCGGGACTAGGGACCGGGGATACGCAGTATTTT.